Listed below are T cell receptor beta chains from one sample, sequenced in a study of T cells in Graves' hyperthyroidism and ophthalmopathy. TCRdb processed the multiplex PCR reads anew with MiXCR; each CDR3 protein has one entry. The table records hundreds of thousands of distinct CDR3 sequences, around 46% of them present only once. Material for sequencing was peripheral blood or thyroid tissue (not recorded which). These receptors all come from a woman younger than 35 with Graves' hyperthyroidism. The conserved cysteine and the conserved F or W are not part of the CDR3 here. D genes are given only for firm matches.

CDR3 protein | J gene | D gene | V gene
ASTLGQETQY | TRBJ2-5 | NA | TRBV7-9
ASSLLGITEAF | TRBJ1-1 | NA | TRBV12-3/TRBV12-4
SAAGYRGPYGYT | TRBJ1-2 | TRBD1 | TRBV29-1
AIRPGQGASATEAF | TRBJ1-1 | TRBD1 | TRBV10-3
ASSDTTGTSGSYEQY | TRBJ2-7 | TRBD2 | TRBV10-3
ASSEDRNIQY | NA | NA | TRBV2
ASSPNHGSRREQY | TRBJ2-7 | NA | TRBV7-2
ATSEADGLALAYEQY | TRBJ2-7 | TRBD2 | TRBV24-1
SVEESGSSYEQY | TRBJ2-7 | NA | TRBV29-1
ASSFGGARDGYT | TRBJ1-2 | NA | TRBV25-1
SVEVDADDSYEQY | TRBJ2-7 | NA | TRBV29-1
ASSYSDRGTSPLH | TRBJ1-6 | TRBD1 | TRBV6-6
ASSLERESDTQY | TRBJ2-3 | TRBD2 | TRBV12-3/TRBV12-4
AISSRQGSGYT | TRBJ1-2 | TRBD1 | TRBV10-3
SVWGQPNTGELF | TRBJ2-2 | TRBD1 | TRBV29-1
ASSSMGLAGGEQY | TRBJ2-7 | TRBD2 | TRBV7-8
AISRDRDPNEKLF | TRBJ1-4 | TRBD1 | TRBV10-3
ASSQEAGASGELF | TRBJ2-2 | TRBD2 | TRBV7-9
AISDNSYNSPLH | TRBJ1-6 | NA | TRBV10-3
SEQDHTGELF | TRBJ2-2 | NA | TRBV29-1
SARDRIQGAVTEAF | TRBJ1-1 | TRBD1 | TRBV20-1
ASSITGLAVETQY | TRBJ2-5 | TRBD2 | TRBV19
AISDLRGRGAEAF | TRBJ1-1 | TRBD1 | TRBV10-3
ASSRRQVNYEQY | TRBJ2-7 | NA | TRBV7-2
ASSFPIETQY | TRBJ2-5 | NA | TRBV5-6
ASSLVMGQGRGYT | TRBJ1-2 | NA | TRBV7-2
ASSGGVWETQY | TRBJ2-5 | TRBD2 | TRBV2